One and the same sample provided the 27 T cell receptor delta chains below, sequenced in a study of gamma-delta chains in newborns, infants, children. TCRdb re-called clones from the reads via CATT. The repertoire holds 870 or so delta-chain clones, with under 2% as singletons. The sample was blood. The receptor source for this set is a child in good health.

In its sample, this clone was seen a few times. The TCRdb protein comes from a much larger clone and disagrees with this DNA's translation at residue 13, likely due to a read error; the protein given here is derived from the DNA. The chain combines TRDV2 with TRDJ1; 12 bases are shared with TRDD3. This CDR3 comprises 17 residues. J gave up 7 bases and V 8 bases, and 19 bases lay outside the gene matches. Germline loops: CDR1 GEAIGNYY, CDR2 EKD. In DNA, the CDR3 is TGTGCCTCCACAAAGGCCTACTGGGGGATACTGGCCGGTAAACTCATCTTT. Translated, it gives CASTKAYWGILAGKLIF.

This clone appeared a few times. The rearrangement links TRDV2 to TRDJ3, with a weak D call TRDD3 (6 bases). Trimming removed 0 bases at V and 0 bases at J, with 11 bases between. The germline V gene has CDR1 GEAIGNYY and CDR2 EKD. The CDR3 consists of 18 residues. The CDR3 reads CACDTADTVSWDTRQMFF. The CDR3 DNA reads as TGTGCCTGTGACACCGCGGATACCGTCTCCTGGGACACCCGACAGATGTTTTTC.

This clone has more than one count but fewer than ten. This rearrangement joins TRDV2 to TRDJ3; D gene uncertain. V was pared by 0 bases and J by 0 bases, with 17 bases between. This CDR3 is built from 20 residues. Germline V lookup: CDR1 GEAIGNYY, CDR2 EKD. Written as DNA, the CDR3 is TGTGCCTGTGACACCGTCGCCTCGACGGGACCCTCCTGGGACACCCGACAGATGTTTTTC. Encoded protein: CACDTVASTGPSWDTRQMFF.

This clone came up a few times. TCRdb attributes to this sequence the protein of a much larger clone, which differs from the DNA translation at residue 3; a read error is likely, and the protein displayed is translated from the DNA. The genes are TRDV2 and TRDJ2; D possibly corresponds to TRDD3 (6 bases). This CDR3 spans 16 amino acids. Germline assignment: CDR1 GEAIGNYY and CDR2 EKD. The CDR3 is CARDSVGGLITAQLFF. The CDR3 DNA reads as TGTGCCCGTGATTCGGTGGGGGGTCTTATTACAGCACAACTCTTCTTT.

Regarding this clone: With only one base between it and a far larger clone, this is likely a read error. J is TRDJ1 and V is TRAV29/DV5, with 8 bases identical to TRDD3. CDR3 length equals 16 residues. Germline V CDR1 and CDR2: NSMFDY, ISSIKDK. The DNA of the CDR3 is TGTGCAGCAGCAGCTACCTACTGGGGGGCCACCGGTAAACTCATCTTT. Encoded protein: CAAAATYWGATGKLIF.

This clone was found a few times. This sequence is one base from a far larger clone and is likely a read error. The same CDR3 can be traced to other DNA sequences in this sample. This sequence joins TRDV2 and TRDJ3; 8 nucleotides align to TRDD3. The length of the CDR3 is 16 residues. Germline trimming cut 7 bases from V and 10 bases from J; bases unmatched to any gene: 14. Germline V gene sequence: CDR1 GEAIGNYY, CDR2 EKD. CDR3 loop: CACDEITGGKTRQMFF. In nucleotides, the CDR3 is TGTGCCTGCGACGAAATTACTGGGGGTAAGACCCGACAGATGTTTTTC.

With regard to this clone: A read error likely explains this, since a far larger clone differs by one base. The J gene is TRDJ1, the V gene TRDV2, with D perhaps given as TRDD2 or TRDD3 (5 bases each). Germline CDR1 GEAIGNYY, CDR2 EKD. The CDR3 runs to 21 residues. The V end was cut by 0 bases, the J end by 0 bases, with 28 bases between. CDR3 in amino acids: CACDTVAPSLPGALYTDKLIF. The CDR3 nucleotides read TGTGCCTGTGACACCGTCGCCCCTTCTTTACCGGGGGCCCTCTACACCGATAAACTCATCTTT.

By share, this clone ranks as large. The sample has other DNA sequences that encode this CDR3 too. The gene calls are TRDV2 and TRDJ1, with 8 bases aligning to TRDD3. Germline lookup yields CDR1 GEAIGNYY and CDR2 EKD. The CDR3 loop spans 18 amino acids. V was pared by 3 bases and J by 0 bases, with 14 bases of the junction left unmatched. The CDR3 sequence is CACDLLLGGPTHTDKLIF. CDR3 nucleotide sequence: TGTGCCTGTGACCTCTTACTGGGGGGACCTACCCACACCGATAAACTCATCTTT.

This clone was recorded a few times. The protein held in TCRdb is that of a much larger clone and does not match this DNA's translation at residue 4, likely because of a read error; the protein shown is translated from the DNA. The rearrangement joins TRDV2 to TRDJ1, with 13 nucleotides matching TRDD3. CDR3 length: 18 amino acids. After removal of 6 bases from V and 2 bases from J, the junction contained 14 bases not matched to a gene. Germline V gene lookup returns CDR1 GEAIGNYY and CDR2 EKD. The CDR3: CACYLLSTGGYATDKLIF. Here the CDR3 DNA reads TGTGCCTGTTACCTTCTCAGTACTGGGGGATACGCGACCGATAAACTCATCTTT.

V and J are TRDV2 and TRDJ3, with D maybe TRDD3 (5 bases). Trimming removed 3 bases from V and 0 bases from J, with 35 bases in between. Germline values: CDR1 GEAIGNYY, CDR2 EKD. The CDR3 totals 25 residues. The CDR3 DNA sequence: TGTGCCTGTGACGCCACCACGCTTGGGAGGGGAAGTCTAGTTTCAAGCTCCTGGGACACCCGACAGATGTTTTTC. It is translated as CACDATTLGRGSLVSSSWDTRQMFF.

CDR3 bases: TGTGCCTGTGACAAGTACTGGGGGATACGGAGTACCACCGATAAACTCATCTTT. Protein: CACDKYWGIRSTTDKLIF. The rearrangement joins TRDV2 to TRDJ1; 13 bases are shared with TRDD3. In the absence of a J gene in TCRdb, the DNA was matched to germline to assign it here. Germline CDR1 is GEAIGNYY and CDR2 is EKD. Trimming removed 2 bases from V and 1 base from J; junction bases left unmatched: 9. The CDR3 runs to 18 residues.

Comment on this clone: A read error likely explains this, since a far larger clone differs by one base. Other DNA sequences in this sample translate to the same CDR3. The chain is built from TRDV2 and TRDJ1; 9 nucleotides agree with TRDD3. V lost 7 bases to trimming and J lost 0 bases; unmatched junction nucleotides: 8. The CDR3 loop spans 15 amino acids. Germline V gives CDR1 GEAIGNYY, CDR2 EKD. The CDR3, as DNA: TGTGCCTGCGATCTACTGGGGGAGTACACCGATAAACTCATCTTT. Amino acids: CACDLLGEYTDKLIF.

This clone was counted a few times. A far larger clone lies a single base away; this is likely a read error. This CDR3 is also generated by other DNA sequences in the sample. The rearrangement uses TRDV2 and TRDJ3; TRDD3 matches at 9 bases. The CDR3 has 18 residues. The germline V gene has CDR1 GEAIGNYY and CDR2 EKD. DNA of the CDR3: TGTGCCTGCGACACCGGGGATACGAGGTCCTGGGACACCCGACAGATGTTTTTC. It codes for CACDTGDTRSWDTRQMFF.

Worth noting for this clone: TCRdb's listed protein matches a much larger clone and diverges from this DNA's translation at residue 13, likely through a read error; the protein shown comes from the DNA. The chain is built from TRDV2 and TRDJ1; D is unclear. Germline lookup yields CDR1 GEAIGNYY and CDR2 EKD. The CDR3 is made up of 14 amino acids. Here the CDR3 DNA reads TGTGCCTGTGTCCCGATCCAGTACACCGATAAACTCACCTTT. Translation: CACVPIQYTDKLTF.

The CDR3 nucleotides are TGTGCCTGTGACACCGTGGGATACCACACCGATAAACTCATCTTT. It yields the protein CACDTVGYHTDKLIF. The chain links TRDV2 to TRDJ1; TRDD3 agrees at 7 bases. The length of the CDR3 is 15 residues. Germline assignment: CDR1 GEAIGNYY and CDR2 EKD. The V and J ends lost 0 bases and 0 bases, in that order; junction bases with no gene match: 3.

This clone was seen more than once but under ten times. A far larger clone is one base from this, pointing to a likely read error. Other DNA sequences in this specimen translate into the identical CDR3. This rearrangement joins TRDV2 to TRDJ1; D not resolved. Trimming stripped 1 base from V and 0 bases from J, with 17 bases between. CDR1 and CDR2 from the germline V gene are GEAIGNYY and EKD. This CDR3 region has 17 residues. DNA of the CDR3: TGTGCCTGTGACACAGTACATTCCAATATGTACACCGATAAACTCATCTTT. Encoded protein: CACDTVHSNMYTDKLIF.

This clone counts as hyperexpanded. The identical CDR3 is also encoded by other nucleotide sequences in the sample. The rearrangement joins TRDV2 to TRDJ1; 12 bases agree with TRDD3. This CDR3 contains 18 residues. CDR1 and CDR2 from the germline V gene are GEAIGNYY and EKD. V trimming: 0 bases; J trimming: 9 bases; junction bases outside the gene matches: 16. In DNA, the CDR3 is TGTGCCTGTGACACCGTATCTGGGGGATACGATAGGACCCTCCAACTCATCTTT. Amino acids: CACDTVSGGYDRTLQLIF.

Comment on this clone: The protein that TCRdb holds for this DNA derives from a much larger clone and differs from the translated DNA at residue 3, which likely indicates a read error; the protein shown here is translated from the DNA. The chain joins TRDV1 to TRDJ1, with 9 bases identical to TRDD2. CDR1 is TSWWSYY and CDR2 is QGS in the germline V gene. The CDR3 extends over 16 amino acids. CDR3 loop: CAPGVPSYATRGKLIF. As DNA, the CDR3 is TGTGCTCCTGGGGTCCCTTCCTACGCCACGCGCGGCAAACTCATCTTT.

As for this clone: This probably arose from a read error, given a far larger clone one base away. The chain links TRDV1 to TRDJ1; 12 bases match TRDD3. The CDR3 is 22 amino acids. V lost 3 bases, J lost 0 bases, and 20 bases stayed unmatched. Germline assignment: CDR1 TSWWSYY and CDR2 QGS. CDR3 amino acids: CALGDLASLYWGILAYTDKLIF. The CDR3 coding sequence is TGTGCTCTTGGGGACCTCGCCTCCTTGTACTGGGGGATACTTGCTTACACCGATAAACTCATCTTT.

This clone has more than one count but fewer than ten. For this DNA, TCRdb reports the protein of a much larger clone, which diverges at residue 5, most likely from a read error; the protein presented here is translated directly from the DNA. This chain connects TRDV2 to TRDJ1; no clear D. CDR3 length: 17 residues. The germline V gene has CDR1 GEAIGNYY and CDR2 EKD. V lost 3 bases and J 0 bases, leaving 19 bases between the germline ends. The CDR3 here is CACDAVHSNMYTDKLIF. DNA for the CDR3: TGTGCCTGTGACGCCGTACATTCCAATATGTACACCGATAAACTCATCTTT.

Of note for this clone: The mismatch at residue 12 between this DNA's translation and the TCRdb protein of a much larger clone likely reflects a read error; the protein shown is translated from the DNA. The sample carries other DNA sequences with the same CDR3. This chain connects TRDV1 to TRDJ1, with 9 bases identical to TRDD2. Germline-derived CDR1 and CDR2 are TSWWSYY and QGS. The CDR3 runs to 16 residues. Germline trimming cut 4 bases from V and 8 bases from J; bases unmatched to any gene: 14. CDR3 nucleotides: TGTGCTCTTGGGGTCCCTTCCTACGCCACGCGTTGCAAACTCATCTTT. Translation gives CALGVPSYATRCKLIF.

As concerns this clone: The amino acid sequence in TCRdb belongs to a much larger clone and departs from this DNA's translation at residue 7, likely a sequencing read error; the sequence shown is translated from the DNA. V usage is TRDV1 and J usage is TRDJ1; maybe TRDD2 (5 bases). CDR1 and CDR2 from the germline V gene are TSWWSYY and QGS. This CDR3 is built from 16 residues. V was cut by 9 bases and J by 1 base, with 21 bases left in between. CDR3 DNA: TGTGCTCTGCTCGAACCTACCCCTACTGTCACCGATAAACTCATCTTT. Residues: CALLEPTPTVTDKLIF.

As for this clone: TCRdb's protein, taken from a much larger clone, differs from this DNA's translation at residue 6, likely owing to a read error; the protein displayed comes from the DNA. The rearrangement uses TRDV1 and TRDJ1, with 7 positions matching TRDD2. CDR3 length: 16 amino acids. Trimming cost V 4 bases and J 8 bases; bases outside gene matches: 16. Germline V gene lookup returns CDR1 TSWWSYY and CDR2 QGS. The CDR3 protein is CALGVHSYATRGKLIF. For the CDR3, the DNA is TGTGCTCTTGGGGTCCATTCCTACGCCACGCGCGGCAAACTCATCTTT.

Of note for this clone: A clone one base away is much larger, so this may be a read error. Other nucleotide sequences from this sample produce the same CDR3. The gene calls are TRDV2 and TRDJ1; 8 bases fit TRDD3. With V trimmed by 1 base and J by 0 bases, 9 bases remained unmatched. This CDR3 is 17 amino acids long. The germline V gene encodes CDR1 GEAIGNYY and CDR2 EKD. DNA of the CDR3: TGTGCCTGTGACACAGGAGGGATACGGGCGTACACCGATAAACTCATCTTT. Amino acid sequence: CACDTGGIRAYTDKLIF.

This clone was counted only a few times. With only one base between it and a far larger clone, this is likely a read error. V is TRDV2 and J is TRDJ3, with 12 bases identical to TRDD3. The CDR3 has 23 amino acids. The V gene's germline CDR1 is GEAIGNYY and CDR2 EKD. The CDR3, as DNA: TGTGCCTGTGGCACCGCCGGCTGGGGTACTGGGGGATACCCCTCCTGGGACACCCGACAGATGTTTTTC. Residues: CACGTAGWGTGGYPSWDTRQMFF.

This clone was counted a few times. A far larger clone differs by one base, so this is likely a read error. The CDR3 loop is CACDTVAPSLLGAHYTDKLIF. The CDR3 DNA reads TGTGCCTGTGACACCGTCGCCCCTTCTTTACTGGGGGCCCACTACACCGATAAACTCATCTTT. The chain employs TRDV2 and TRDJ1; 8 positions match TRDD3. Trimming took 0 bases from V and 0 from J; bases not matched to a gene: 20. The CDR3 contains 21 residues. Germline CDR1 GEAIGNYY, CDR2 EKD.

For this clone: A single base is all that separates this from a far larger clone, so a read error is likely. Other DNA sequences of this sample code for an identical CDR3. The rearrangement uses TRDV2 and TRDJ1, with a possible D match to TRDD3 (6 bases). This CDR3 has 14 residues. Trimming pared 1 base from V and 1 base from J, leaving 9 bases between. Germline values: CDR1 GEAIGNYY, CDR2 EKD. The CDR3 region is CACDTLGATDKLIF. The CDR3 bases are TGTGCCTGTGACACATTGGGGGCCACCGATAAACTCATCTTT.